Listed below are T cell receptor beta chains from one sample, sequenced in a study of T cells after yellow fever vaccination. TCRdb re-derived calls from the 5' RACE reads in MiXCR, one entry per CDR3 protein. The table lists around 590,000 distinct CDR3 sequences, over 9% of them singletons, with 15% in the top ten. This sample comprised PBMCs, obtained on the day of the yellow fever booster vaccination. All receptors derive from a man aged 25 to 45 who received the YFV17D yellow fever vaccine. CDR3s include the opening cysteine and the closing phenylalanine or tryptophan.

v_gene	j_gene	CDR3aa
TRBV7-2	TRBJ2-7	CASSLSRTQGEQYF
TRBV27	TRBJ2-3	CASSRRLAGGTSTDTQYF
TRBV2	TRBJ2-4	CASSEPSLAKNIQYF
TRBV7-3	TRBJ2-3	CASSSRPLAGADTQYF
TRBV25-1	TRBJ1-1	CASRRTGAGYTEAFF
TRBV5-1	TRBJ1-1	CASSSGTGAFF
TRBV5-1	TRBJ2-3	CASNQGADTQYF
TRBV18	TRBJ1-1	CASSPRQGSPDTEAFF
TRBV7-2	TRBJ2-1	CASSLMSQQQFF
TRBV29-1	TRBJ2-5	CSVEGTQETQYF
TRBV7-6	TRBJ1-4	CASSYTRNEKLFF
TRBV6-6	TRBJ2-7	CASNQGLSYEQYF
TRBV4-3	TRBJ2-1	CASSQVAARLAGDGNEQFF
TRBV15	TRBJ2-1	CATKIDRSSYNEQFF
TRBV7-9	TRBJ2-2	CASNGQGRGNTGELFF
TRBV6-5	TRBJ2-7	CASSYSAGGGYEQYF
TRBV7-2	TRBJ2-7	CASSLVPREGRGWYF
TRBV10-3	TRBJ2-7	CAISESRQKKYF
TRBV7-2	TRBJ2-7	CASSLSLTGPSYEQYF
TRBV20-1	TRBJ1-1	CSAQFRGRAFF
TRBV3-1	TRBJ2-1	CASRRSTYNEQFF
TRBV7-8	TRBJ2-1	CASSLLLGTSGHNEQFF
TRBV20-1	TRBJ1-6	CCARVSSSSRDSPLHF
TRBV10-3	TRBJ1-4	CAISESIEEKLFF